The next 5 T cell receptor beta chains were all read from a single sample in a study of beta chain features in type 1 diabetes. Findings and limits, study-wide: In all four CD4+ subsets, TCRB CDR3 length was significantly, moderately reduced in type 1 diabetes.

The whole isolated RNA underwent reverse transcription, so sequencing captured expressed TCRB transcripts. Here immunoSEQ multiplex PCR was the method, and the copy in TCRdb shows in-frame clones only, minus some. The sample has about 240,000 clones; around 13% are singletons. These TCRs are of unknown antigen specificity. Sequencing input: naive CD4+ T cells from blood. The receptors were sampled from a man under 40 with type 1 diabetes.

J is TRBJ1-5 and V is TRBV19, with 8 bases lining up with TRBD1. Germline trimming cut 3 bases from V and 2 bases from J; bases unmatched to any gene: 9. Germline assignment: CDR1 LNHDA and CDR2 SQIVND (reference sequence). The CDR3 extends over 17 amino acids. The CDR3 DNA reads as TGTGCCAGTAGTATGAGGGACAGGATGAGGCGCAATCAGCCCCAGCATTTT. This translates into CASSMRDRMRRNQPQHF.

This chain uses TRBV6-5 with TRBJ2-7; TRBD1 aligns across 10 bases. The CDR3 sequence is 15 residues long. The germline gives CDR1 MNHEY, CDR2 SVGAGI. Trimming took 5 bases from V and 3 from J; bases not matched to a gene: 7. CDR3 bases: TGTGCCAGCAGTAGGGGACAGGGGAGAGGCTACGAGCAGTACTTC. This codes for CASSRGQGRGYEQYF.

A few counts support this clone. The V call is TRBV18, the J call TRBJ2-5; the D is unclear. This CDR3 contains 14 residues. Per the germline V gene, CDR1 is KGHSH and CDR2 is LQKENI. The germline V and J ends were trimmed by 3 bases and 2 bases, with 10 bases remaining between them. The CDR3 is CASSPAAPQETQYF. The CDR3 coding sequence is TGTGCCAGCTCACCGGCGGCACCGCAAGAGACCCAGTACTTC. The full variable domain, rest sourced from reference TRBV18 and TRBJ2-5, is NAGVMQNPRHLVRRRGQEARLRCSPMKGHSHVYWYRQLPEEGLKFMVYLQKENIIDESGMPKERFSAEFPKEGPSILRIQQVVRGDSAAYFCASSPAAPQETQYFGPGTRLLVL.

This clone was seen a few times. The CDR3 coding sequence is TGCGCCAGCAGCCAAGCCCGGGGGGTGAGGGCCGTGGAGACCCAGTACTTC. This encodes CASSQARGVRAVETQYF. V and J are TRBV4-1 and TRBJ2-5; 7 nucleotides agree with TRBD2. This CDR3 region has 17 residues. From germline, CDR1 is MGHRA and CDR2 YSYEKL. Trimming took 1 base from V and 5 from J; bases not matched to a gene: 13.

This clone was found a few times. The gene calls are TRBV30 and TRBJ2-1; D is unresolved. This CDR3 is built from 14 residues. Germline CDR1 is GTSNPN and CDR2 is SVGIG (reference sequence). Trimming took off 7 bases at V and 0 bases at J, with 13 bases between the two ends. The CDR3 loop reads CAYQNGSSYNEQFF. The CDR3 DNA is TGTGCCTATCAAAACGGTAGCTCCTACAATGAGCAGTTCTTC.